This T cell receptor (beta chain) stems from a study of T cell repertoires in cytomegalovirus infection. MiXCR, run by TCRdb on the reads, gives a single entry per CDR3 protein. Here the sample spans roughly 730,000 distinct CDR3 sequences, 30% to 35% being singletons. This clonotype is a singleton in its sample. Its target is not known. This material consisted of cultured PBMCs, taken from culture after CMV antigen stimulation. The sequence was collected from a human donor in good health (CMV status not recorded). Some clones in this sample may be carry-over from other donors' samples.

The CDR3 reads CASSLSFGTDTQYF. In DNA, the CDR3 is TGTGCCAGCAGCTTATCATTTGGGACAGATACGCAGTATTTT. The chain combines TRBV11-1 with TRBJ2-3; D unresolved. V dropped 2 bases and J dropped 3 bases, with 9 bases sitting between them. CDR1 and CDR2 from the germline V gene are SGHAT and FQDESV (reference sequence). The CDR3 has 14 amino acids.